Given below is one TCR beta chain in context. Its antigen remains unknown. The sample belongs to a study of T cell responses to AZD1222 COVID-19 vaccine. Broader study findings: Among the donors, most were white British and more were female, and clonal diversity was possibly underestimated.

This CDR3 contains 15 residues. V dropped 9 bases and J dropped 1; count of bases not matched to a gene: 10. Germline CDR1 LNHDA, CDR2 SQIVND (reference sequence). Profiled with immunoSEQ multiplex PCR; TCRdb holds only in-frame clones, not every one. Among under 200,000 clones listed, approximately 90% were seen once. The V and J genes are TRBV19 and TRBJ1-1; 8 bases map to TRBD1. The TCR sequence derives from an adult who received the AZD1222 COVID-19 vaccine. The sample here was peripheral blood, taken 28 days after the second AZD1222 dose. In DNA form, the CDR3 reads TGTGCCAGCTTTTTTACCGGGACAGGGAACACTGAAGCTTTCTTT. Amino acid sequence: CASFFTGTGNTEAFF.